Shown below are 5 T cell receptor beta chains from a single sample sequenced in a study of early stage breast cancer tumors. Produced via immunoSEQ multiplex PCR; TCRdb's table is partial and in-frame only. This sample has under 2,000 clones, with approximately 69% found just once. The sample taken for sequencing was normal breast tissue next to the tumor. The source is a person aged 35 to 50 with breast cancer.

The chain carries TRBV7-9 and TRBJ2-1; D is possibly TRBD1 (6 bases). Germline V CDR1 and CDR2: SEHNR, FQNEAQ (reference sequence). The CDR3 spans 12 residues. With 3 bases removed from V and 6 bases from J, the gap between germline ends came to 6 bases. The CDR3 sequence is CASSLGANEQFF. The CDR3 region has the DNA TGTGCCAGCAGCTTGGGGGCCAATGAGCAGTTCTTC. Looking up the rest from reference TRBV7-9 and TRBJ2-1 gives the full variable domain: DTGVSQNPRHKITKRGQNVTFRCDPISEHNRLYWYRQTLGQGPEFLTYFQNEAQLEKSRLLSDRFSAERPKGSFSTLEIQRTEQGDSAMYLCASSLGANEQFFGPGTRLTVL.

Here the CDR3 DNA reads TGTGCCAGCAGCTCGGGACAGAGCAAGAACACCGGGGAGCTGTTTTTT. Translating gives CASSSGQSKNTGELFF. The rearrangement uses TRBV7-2 and TRBJ2-2; the match to TRBD1 covers 7 bases. Germline CDR1 reads SGHTA; CDR2 reads FQGNSA. The CDR3 is 16 residues long. V dropped 4 bases and J dropped 1; count of bases not matched to a gene: 6.

This chain connects TRBV14 to TRBJ2-2; 9 nucleotides align to TRBD1. The J segment lost 4 bases and the V segment lost 3 bases, leaving 6 bases of the junction unmatched. The CDR3 length is 16 residues. The V gene's germline CDR1 is SGHDN and CDR2 FVKESK. Here the CDR3 reads CASSHTTTGGTGELFF. For the CDR3, the DNA is TGTGCCAGCAGCCACACTACGACAGGGGGCACCGGGGAGCTGTTTTTT.

This rearrangement joins TRBV28 to TRBJ2-5; tentatively, D is TRBD1 (5 bases). Germline assignment: CDR1 MDHEN and CDR2 SYDVKM. The CDR3 extends over 14 amino acids. With 6 bases removed from V and 5 bases from J, the gap between germline ends came to 16 bases. The CDR3 is CASSSDAGPETQYF. The CDR3, as DNA: TGTGCCAGCAGCTCTGACGCAGGGCCGGAGACCCAGTACTTC. The whole variable domain, remainder taken from reference TRBV28 and TRBJ2-5, is DVKVTQSSRYLVKRTGEKVFLECVQDMDHENMFWYRQDPGLGLRLIYFSYDVKMKEKGDIPEGYSVSREKKERFSLILESASTNQTSMYLCASSSDAGPETQYFGPGTRLLVL.

The V gene is TRBV27, the J gene TRBJ1-3; D not certain. CDR1 MNHEY and CDR2 SMNVEV come from the germline V gene (reference sequence). The ends were cut back, 9 bases at V and 0 bases at J, with 9 bases in the middle. CDR3 length: 13 amino acids. CDR3 protein: CASRLLSGNTIYF. CDR3 bases: TGTGCCAGTCGACTCCTCTCTGGAAACACCATATATTTT.